Each of the 26 T cell receptor beta chains below was sequenced from the same sample in a study of shared clonotypes between healthy human individuals. Measured with immunoSEQ multiplex PCR; TCRdb has only the in-frame clones, and not every one. This sample yields about 2.1 million clones, of which 80% to 95% are seen a single time; about 1.6% belongs to the top ten. Only CD45RO-negative cells positively selected for CCR7 counted as naive CD8 cells, so terminally differentiated effector memory CD45RA+ cells were excluded. The sequenced sample was naive CD8+ T cells from PBMCs. These receptors were taken from a man younger than 30 in good health. Some clones in this sample may be carry-over from other donors' samples.

A word on this clone: Other nucleotide sequences in the sample specify the same CDR3. The chain links TRBV6-5 to TRBJ2-7, with 8 bases fitting TRBD1. The CDR3 loop spans 14 amino acids. Trimming took 3 bases from V and 3 from J; bases not matched to a gene: 4. From germline, CDR1 is MNHEY and CDR2 SVGAGI. The CDR3 nucleotides are TGTGCCAGCAGTTATACAACAGGGGGCTACGAGCAGTACTTC. Protein product: CASSYTTGGYEQYF.

This sequence joins TRBV6-5 and TRBJ1-1, with D perhaps matching TRBD1 (5 bases). Germline V CDR1 and CDR2: MNHEY, SVGAGI. This CDR3 has 11 amino acids. V was shortened by 8 bases and J by 1 base, with 5 bases between the two germline ends. The CDR3 bases are TGTGCCAGCGGGACGAACACTGAAGCTTTCTTT. Its translation is CASGTNTEAFF.

In nucleotides, the CDR3 is TGCGCCAGCAGCCTTAGACAGGGGATAAACACAGATACGCAGTATTTT. Translating it yields CASSLRQGINTDTQYF. This chain links TRBV4-1 with TRBJ2-3; 8 nucleotides align to TRBD1. Trimming took 4 bases from V and 2 from J; bases not matched to a gene: 8. This CDR3 has 16 residues. Germline CDR1 is MGHRA and CDR2 is YSYEKL.

The chain links TRBV9 to TRBJ2-7; TRBD2 agrees at 8 bases. The J segment lost 1 base and the V segment lost 4 bases, leaving 4 bases of the junction unmatched. The CDR3 contains 14 residues. The germline gives CDR1 SGDLS, CDR2 YYNGEE. The CDR3 coding sequence is TGTGCCAGCAGCCCTAGCGGGCAATCCTACGAGCAGTACTTC. Translated, it gives CASSPSGQSYEQYF. The whole variable domain, filled in from reference TRBV9 and TRBJ2-7, reads DSGVTQTPKHLITATGQRVTLRCSPRSGDLSVYWYQQSLDQGLQFLIQYYNGEERAKGNILERFSAQQFPDLHSELNLSSLELGDSALYFCASSPSGQSYEQYFGPGTRLTVT.

The V gene is TRBV5-4, the J gene TRBJ2-5; 9 bases line up with TRBD1. This CDR3 has 17 amino acids. In germline, CDR1 is SGHNT, CDR2 YYREEE (reference sequence). V gave up 4 bases and J gave up 0 bases; unmatched junction bases: 10. This CDR3 reads CASSPPPGQGDQETQYF. The DNA for the CDR3 is TGTGCCAGCAGCCCACCTCCGGGACAGGGTGACCAAGAGACCCAGTACTTC.

V is TRBV19 and J is TRBJ1-5, with 8 bases matching TRBD1. This CDR3 region has 16 residues. V shed 8 bases, J shed 7 bases, and the junction held 16 bases outside the gene matches. Germline CDR1 LNHDA, CDR2 SQIVND (reference sequence). The CDR3 DNA reads TGTGCCAGTCCCCGGGGGGGCCCAGGGGGCGGGCAGCCCCAGCATTTT. It is translated as CASPRGGPGGGQPQHF.

The rearrangement uses TRBV14 and TRBJ2-1; 10 bases map to TRBD2. There are 15 residues in the CDR3. V shed 6 bases and J 8 bases; nucleotides not matched to a gene: 10. Germline V CDR1 and CDR2: SGHDN, FVKESK. CDR3 DNA sequence: TGTGCCAGCAGACCCCTAGCGGGAGACAACTATGAGCAGTTCTTC. Protein: CASRPLAGDNYEQFF.

This clone is a singleton in its sample. This chain uses TRBV7-2 with TRBJ2-5; 11 bases line up with TRBD2. There are 17 residues in the CDR3. V lost 5 bases and J lost 4; bases outside the gene matches: 12. Germline CDR1 reads SGHTA; CDR2 reads FQGNSA. CDR3 loop: CASSPSPGLAELETQYF. DNA for the CDR3: TGTGCCAGCAGCCCTTCCCCGGGACTAGCGGAGTTAGAGACCCAGTACTTC.

This clone was picked up one time. CDR3 bases: TGCGCCAGCAGCCAAGATCGTCGGGGAAACGGTGTTAGCTACACCTTC. It codes for CASSQDRRGNGVSYTF. The rearrangement joins TRBV4-3 to TRBJ1-2; D ambiguous. The CDR3 is 16 residues long. The V gene's germline CDR1 is LGHNA and CDR2 YSLEER. Trimming pared 0 bases from V and 9 bases from J, leaving 20 bases between.

The J gene is TRBJ2-1, the V gene TRBV27; D uncertain. The germline gives CDR1 MNHEY, CDR2 SMNVEV (reference sequence). CDR3 length: 15 residues. Trimming shortened V by 0 bases and J by 1 base, and 7 bases separated the two germline ends. DNA for the CDR3: TGTGCCAGCAGTTTATCGATTGGATCCTACAATGAGCAGTTCTTC. Its protein product is CASSLSIGSYNEQFF.

The rearrangement links TRBV6-1 to TRBJ2-5, with D unclear. Deletions cut 8 bases from V and 5 bases from J, with 18 bases between. CDR1 and CDR2 (germline): MNHNS, SASEGT. The CDR3 covers 14 residues. CDR3 nucleotides: TGTGCCAGCGGAGTGTGGGGTTTGGGGGAGACCCAGTACTTC. It yields the protein CASGVWGLGETQYF.

V gene TRBV27 combines with J gene TRBJ2-1; D remains ambiguous. The CDR3 spans 16 residues. The germline gives CDR1 MNHEY, CDR2 SMNVEV (reference sequence). With 0 bases removed from V and 0 bases from J, the gap between germline ends came to 9 bases. The CDR3 nucleotides are TGTGCCAGCAGTTTATCGCTCAGCTACTCCTACAATGAGCAGTTCTTC. Its protein is CASSLSLSYSYNEQFF.

This rearrangement joins TRBV27 to TRBJ2-7, with a weak D call TRBD1 (6 bases). CDR3 length: 15 amino acids. V was trimmed by 2 bases and J by 2 bases, leaving 13 bases between them. The germline gives CDR1 MNHEY, CDR2 SMNVEV (reference sequence). In DNA form, the CDR3 reads TGTGCCAGCAGTTTAACGCCAGGGGCGACCTACGAGCAGTACTTC. This translates into CASSLTPGATYEQYF.

The CDR3 region has the DNA TGTGCCAGCAGCTTTAGGGTCGGGGAGCTGTTTTTT. Amino acids: CASSFRVGELFF. The V gene is TRBV7-9, the J gene TRBJ2-2; D unclear. Germline-derived CDR1 and CDR2 are SEHNR and FQNEAQ (reference sequence). CDR3 length equals 12 residues. Trimming took off 3 bases at V and 7 bases at J, with 6 bases between the two ends.

J is TRBJ2-7 and V is TRBV11-2, with unresolved D. The CDR3 is 12 amino acids. Trimming removed 2 bases at V and 5 bases at J, with 7 bases between. Germline CDR1 is SGHAT and CDR2 is FQNNGV. CDR3 coding DNA: TGTGCCAGCAGCTTATCGTGGGACGAGCAGTACTTC. This sequence encodes CASSLSWDEQYF.

This chain connects TRBV11-1 to TRBJ2-3; 8 positions match TRBD2. V dropped 2 bases and J dropped 5; count of bases not matched to a gene: 12. Germline CDR1 and CDR2: SGHAT and FQDESV (reference sequence). CDR3 length: 17 residues. CDR3 sequence reads: CASSLPIAGTFQDTQYF. The CDR3 DNA reads as TGTGCCAGCAGCTTACCCATAGCGGGAACGTTTCAAGATACGCAGTATTTT.

This chain joins TRBV4-1 and TRBJ2-1; D is possibly TRBD2 (6 bases). The CDR3 is 17 amino acids. Trimming took 0 bases from V and 2 from J, leaving 14 bases between them. From germline, CDR1 is MGHRA and CDR2 YSYEKL. DNA of the CDR3: TGCGCCAGCAGCCAAGAGGGATTGCGGGGCCCCTACAATGAGCAGTTCTTC. As protein: CASSQEGLRGPYNEQFF.

This chain uses TRBV6-1 with TRBJ1-5; 7 bases line up with TRBD1. This CDR3 has 15 amino acids. Germline assignment: CDR1 MNHNS and CDR2 SASEGT. The trim removed 3 bases at V and 5 bases at J, leaving 7 bases unmatched. The CDR3 reads CASSEIDRDDQPQHF. The CDR3 bases are TGTGCCAGCAGTGAGATAGACAGGGACGATCAGCCCCAGCATTTT.

The gene calls are TRBV29-1 and TRBJ1-2; tentative D call: TRBD1 (5 bases). With 5 bases removed from V and 10 bases from J, the gap between germline ends came to 23 bases. The V gene's germline CDR1 is SQVTM and CDR2 ANQGSEA. The CDR3 is 14 amino acids. Here the CDR3 reads CSVFDLEGQRNYTF. The CDR3 DNA follows: TGCAGCGTTTTTGATCTTGAGGGGCAGAGAAACTACACCTTC. The variable domain in full, completed from reference TRBV29-1 and TRBJ1-2, reads SAVISQKPSRDICQRGTSLTIQCQVDSQVTMMFWYRQQPGQSLTLIATANQGSEATYESGFVIDKFPISRPNLTFSTLTVSNMSPEDSSIYLCSVFDLEGQRNYTFGSGTRLTVV.

This chain joins TRBV4-1 and TRBJ2-3; D not certain. V was pared by 3 bases and J by 6 bases, with 10 bases between. The CDR3 consists of 13 residues. From germline, CDR1 is MGHRA and CDR2 YSYEKL. CDR3 coding DNA: TGCGCCAGCAGCCACCAAGGTGCCGATACGCAGTATTTT. This gives the protein CASSHQGADTQYF.

The chain couples TRBV5-1 to TRBJ2-7; 16 nucleotides match TRBD2. The germline CDR1 and CDR2 sequences are SGHRS and YFSETQ. The V gene end was trimmed by 3 bases and the J gene end by 6 bases; junction bases not matched to a gene: 3. This CDR3 is built from 15 residues. Written as DNA, the CDR3 is TGCGCCAGCAGCTCCGGGACTAGCGGGAGGGGCGAGCAGTACTTC. This encodes CASSSGTSGRGEQYF.

The chain links TRBV11-2 to TRBJ2-2, with D possibly TRBD1 on 6 matching bases. The ends were cut back, 5 bases at V and 1 base at J, with 11 bases in the middle. CDR3 length equals 15 residues. Germline values: CDR1 SGHAT, CDR2 FQNNGV. The CDR3 nucleotides are TGTGCCAGCAGCCCGACAGGAAAGAACACCGGGGAGCTGTTTTTT. This gives the protein CASSPTGKNTGELFF.

This chain's CDR3 is CASTGAYEQYF. CDR3 bases: TGTGCCAGCACAGGGGCCTACGAGCAGTACTTC. The chain couples TRBV6-6 to TRBJ2-7; a possible D gene is TRBD1 (6 bases). The CDR3 length is 11 residues. Trimming took off 7 bases at V and 2 bases at J, with 6 bases between the two ends. CDR1 and CDR2 (germline): MNHNY, SVGAGI (reference sequence).

This chain links TRBV6-5 with TRBJ1-5; a weak D match, TRBD1 (6 bases). Germline assignment: CDR1 MNHEY and CDR2 SVGAGI. The CDR3 runs 16 residues. V lost 2 bases and J lost 0, with 11 bases in between. The DNA for the CDR3 is TGTGCCAGCAGTTACGGCAGGGGATATAGCAATCAGCCCCAGCATTTT. It encodes CASSYGRGYSNQPQHF.

J is TRBJ2-1 and V is TRBV9, with TRBD2 matching 10 bases. CDR3 length equals 19 residues. J was trimmed by 5 bases and V by 0 bases; bases with no gene match: 14. Germline-derived CDR1 and CDR2 are SGDLS and YYNGEE. The CDR3 DNA sequence: TGTGCCAGCAGCGTAGAAGCGGGAGGGATTTCCCAGACCAACAATGAGCAGTTCTTC. It codes for CASSVEAGGISQTNNEQFF.

In the case of this clone: One junction end does not reproduce the germline sequence, and a read error may be involved. This chain links TRBV18 with TRBJ2-4; D is unresolved. CDR1 and CDR2 from the germline V gene are KGHSH and LQKENI. The CDR3 extends over 18 amino acids. The CDR3 loop reads CASSAPGQATLAKNIQYF. The CDR3 DNA sequence: TGTGCCAGCTCAGCACCGGGTCAAGCAACGTTAGCCAAAAACATTCAGTACTTC. Full variable domain (missing parts from reference TRBV18 and TRBJ2-4): NAGVMQNPRHLVRRRGQEARLRCSPMKGHSHVYWYRQLPEEGLKFMVYLQKENIIDESGMPKERFSAEFPKEGPSILRIQQVVRGDSAAYFCASSAPGQATLAKNIQYFGAGTRLSVL.